The clone carrying this T cell receptor (beta chain) was picked up many times. Its target is not known. Unique molecular identifiers were incorporated when the TCRbeta library was constructed. TCRdb re-called the PCR reads through MiXCR, storing one row per CDR3 protein. Here the sample spans 95,000 to 150,000 distinct CDR3 sequences, 23% being singletons. The sample originates from a study of T-cell reconstitution after alpha-beta-depleted transplantation in children. Findings of the study overall: About two months after transplant, alpha-beta T cells reportedly came from several hundred expanded graft clones. It was newly produced T cells that mostly accounted for T-cell counts and diversity one year after transplant.

This receptor was taken from a male patient aged 2-9 years who had a stem cell transplant for chronic granulomatous disease, so the T cells may come from the graft donor. Sequenced here: PBMCs, mostly from graft donor cells, sampled 180 days after TCRalphabeta/CD19-depleted stem cell transplant.

The DNA for the CDR3 is TGCAGTGCTACAGAACGTAGCGGGAGCTTGAGGACAGATACGCAGTATTTT. The encoded protein is CSATERSGSLRTDTQYF. This chain joins TRBV20-1 and TRBJ2-3, with TRBD2 matching 9 bases. The germline V gene has CDR1 DFQATT and CDR2 SNEGSKA (reference sequence). Unmatched junction bases numbered 14, after V lost 4 bases and J lost 3 bases. The CDR3 sequence is 17 residues long.